This TCR beta chain is from a study of cytomegalovirus exposure and HLA in healthy donors. Overall study: A prior analysis found about 120 million unique TCR beta sequences from 150 million to 200 million T cells.

CDR3 size: 14 residues. With 0 bases removed from V and 7 bases from J, the gap between germline ends came to 11 bases. The V gene's germline CDR1 is SGDLS and CDR2 YYNGEE. Likely unrecorded immune exposures existed in these nominally healthy donors. 60 Vbeta and 13 Jbeta primers were used in PCR. Here immunoSEQ multiplex PCR was the method, and the copy in TCRdb shows in-frame clones only, minus some. The table records 95,000 to 120,000 clones, 65% to 85% of them present only once. As concerns this clone: Its target is not known.

Study findings and constraints: TCR beta V segments were, for the most part, productive about 87% or about 30% of the time in an earlier analysis.

The sample comprised PBMCs. The sequence came from a woman between 25 and 40 years old in good health and CMV-seropositive. The chain links TRBV9 to TRBJ2-1, with no clear D. The DNA for the CDR3 is TGTGCCAGCAGCGTAGCTACCTCTAGAAATGAGCAGTTCTTC. This translates into CASSVATSRNEQFF.